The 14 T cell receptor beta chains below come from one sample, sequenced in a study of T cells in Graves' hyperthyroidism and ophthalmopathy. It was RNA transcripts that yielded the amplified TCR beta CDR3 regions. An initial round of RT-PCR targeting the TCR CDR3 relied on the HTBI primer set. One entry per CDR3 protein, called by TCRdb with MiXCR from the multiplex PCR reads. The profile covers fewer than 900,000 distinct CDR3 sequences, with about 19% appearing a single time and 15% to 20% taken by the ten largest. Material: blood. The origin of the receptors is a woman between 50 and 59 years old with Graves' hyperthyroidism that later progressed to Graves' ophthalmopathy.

The CDR3 here is CAWSVGGGPGEETQYF. Written as DNA, the CDR3 is TGTGCCTGGAGTGTTGGGGGGGGGCCTGGCGAAGAGACCCAGTACTTC. The rearrangement links TRBV30 to TRBJ2-5, with D possibly matching TRBD2 (7 bases). The CDR3 sequence is 16 residues long. V gave up 0 bases and J gave up 3 bases, with 17 bases separating them. Germline CDR1 reads GTSNPN; CDR2 reads SVGIG (reference sequence).

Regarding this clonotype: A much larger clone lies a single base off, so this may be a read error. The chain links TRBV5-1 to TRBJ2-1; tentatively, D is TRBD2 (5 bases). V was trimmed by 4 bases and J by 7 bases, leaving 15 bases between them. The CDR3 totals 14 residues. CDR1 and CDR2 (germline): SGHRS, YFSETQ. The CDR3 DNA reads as TGCGCCAGCAGCCTAGGCGGGTCTCGGAATGAGCAGTTCTTC. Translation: CASSLGGSRNEQFF. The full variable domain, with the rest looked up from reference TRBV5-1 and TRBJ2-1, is KAGVTQTPRYLIKTRGQQVTLSCSPISGHRSVSWYQQTPGQGLQFLFEYFSETQRNKGNFPGRFSGRQFSNSRSEMNVSTLELGDSALYLCASSLGGSRNEQFFGPGTRLTVL.

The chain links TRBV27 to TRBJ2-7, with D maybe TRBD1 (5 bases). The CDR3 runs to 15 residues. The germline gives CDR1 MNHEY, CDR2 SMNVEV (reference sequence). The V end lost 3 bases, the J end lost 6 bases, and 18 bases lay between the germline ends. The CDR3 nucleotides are TGTGCCAGCAGTTTGTCGGCAGGGTATTTTGGCGAGCAGTACTTC. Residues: CASSLSAGYFGEQYF.

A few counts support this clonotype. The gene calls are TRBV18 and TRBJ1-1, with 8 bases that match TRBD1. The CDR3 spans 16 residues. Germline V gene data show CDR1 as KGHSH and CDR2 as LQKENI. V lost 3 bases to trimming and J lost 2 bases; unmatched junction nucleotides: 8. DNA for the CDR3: TGTGCCAGCTCACCCCCAGGGGGCCGAGAAAACACTGAAGCTTTCTTT. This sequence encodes CASSPPGGRENTEAFF.

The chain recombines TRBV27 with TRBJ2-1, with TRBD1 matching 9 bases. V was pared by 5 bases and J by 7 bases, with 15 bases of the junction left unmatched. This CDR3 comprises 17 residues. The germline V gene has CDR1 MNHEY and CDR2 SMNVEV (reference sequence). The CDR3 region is CASSPKTGGLRLNEQFF. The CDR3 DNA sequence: TGTGCCAGCAGTCCGAAAACAGGGGGCTTAAGGTTGAATGAGCAGTTCTTC.

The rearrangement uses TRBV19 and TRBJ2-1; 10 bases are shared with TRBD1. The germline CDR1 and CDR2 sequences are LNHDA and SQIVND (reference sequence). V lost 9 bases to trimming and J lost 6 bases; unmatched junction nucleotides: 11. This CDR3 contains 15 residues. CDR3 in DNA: TGTGCCAGCACAAGGGATGGGACAGGGGTCAATGAGCAGTTCTTC. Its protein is CASTRDGTGVNEQFF.

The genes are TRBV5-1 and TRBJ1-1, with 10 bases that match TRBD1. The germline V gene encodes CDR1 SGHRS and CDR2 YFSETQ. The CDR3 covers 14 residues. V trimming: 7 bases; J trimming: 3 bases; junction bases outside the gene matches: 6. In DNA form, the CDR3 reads TGCGCCAGCCTAACCGGACAGGGGGACACTGAAGCTTTCTTT. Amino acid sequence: CASLTGQGDTEAFF. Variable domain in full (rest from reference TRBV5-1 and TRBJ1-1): KAGVTQTPRYLIKTRGQQVTLSCSPISGHRSVSWYQQTPGQGLQFLFEYFSETQRNKGNFPGRFSGRQFSNSRSEMNVSTLELGDSALYLCASLTGQGDTEAFFGQGTRLTVV.

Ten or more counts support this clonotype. CDR3 sequence reads: CASRRGVNYGYTF. The CDR3 region has the DNA TGTGCCAGCAGGAGAGGGGTTAACTATGGCTACACCTTC. The gene calls are TRBV3-1 and TRBJ1-2, with a weak D call TRBD1 (5 bases). Between the trimmed V and J ends, which lost 6 bases and 1 base, there was a span of 9 bases. The CDR3 covers 13 residues. CDR1 LGHDT and CDR2 YNNKEL come from the germline V gene (reference sequence). Drawing the rest from reference TRBV3-1 and TRBJ1-2, the complete variable domain is DTAVSQTPKYLVTQMGNDKSIKCEQNLGHDTMYWYKQDSKKFLKIMFSYNNKELIINETVPNRFSPKSPDKAHLNLHINSLELGDSAVYFCASRRGVNYGYTFGSGTRLTVV.

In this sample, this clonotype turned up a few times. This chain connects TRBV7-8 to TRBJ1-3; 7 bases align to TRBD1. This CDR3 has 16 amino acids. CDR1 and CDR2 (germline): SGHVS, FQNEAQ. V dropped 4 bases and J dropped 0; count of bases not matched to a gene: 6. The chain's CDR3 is CASSSGTVNSGNTIYF. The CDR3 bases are TGTGCCAGCAGCTCCGGGACAGTCAACTCTGGAAACACCATATATTTT.

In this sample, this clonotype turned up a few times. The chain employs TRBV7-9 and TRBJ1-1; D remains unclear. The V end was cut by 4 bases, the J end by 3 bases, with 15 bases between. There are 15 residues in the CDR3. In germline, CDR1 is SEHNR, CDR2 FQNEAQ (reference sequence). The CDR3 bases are TGTGCCAGCAGCTCATCCCGCCGGTCGGACACTGAAGCTTTCTTT. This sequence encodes CASSSSRRSDTEAFF.

The CDR3 loop reads CASRVDSNRYQPQHF. In nucleotides, the CDR3 is TGTGCCAGCAGGGTCGACAGTAATCGGTATCAGCCCCAGCATTTT. The rearrangement uses TRBV2 and TRBJ1-5; tentative D call: TRBD1 (5 bases). V was pared by 6 bases and J by 5 bases, with 17 bases between. Germline CDR1 reads SNHLY; CDR2 reads FYNNEI. The CDR3 consists of 15 residues.

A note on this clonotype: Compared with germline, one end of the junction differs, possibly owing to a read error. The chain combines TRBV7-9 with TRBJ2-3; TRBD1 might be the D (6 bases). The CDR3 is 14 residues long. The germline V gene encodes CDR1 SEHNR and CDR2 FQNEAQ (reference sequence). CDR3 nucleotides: TGCGCCAGCAGCCCCAGGGGTTCCGAAGATACGCAGTATTTT. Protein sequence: CASSPRGSEDTQYF.

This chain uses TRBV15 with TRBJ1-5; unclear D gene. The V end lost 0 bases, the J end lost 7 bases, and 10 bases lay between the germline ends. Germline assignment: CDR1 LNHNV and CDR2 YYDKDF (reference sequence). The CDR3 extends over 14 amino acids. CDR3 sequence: CATSRDQRAQPQHF. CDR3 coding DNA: TGTGCCACCAGCAGAGATCAAAGGGCACAGCCCCAGCATTTT.

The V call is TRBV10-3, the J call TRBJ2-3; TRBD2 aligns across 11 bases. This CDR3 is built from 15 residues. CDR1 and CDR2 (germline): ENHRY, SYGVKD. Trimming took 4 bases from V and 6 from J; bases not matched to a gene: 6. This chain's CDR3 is CAISASSGGKDTQYF. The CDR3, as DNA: TGTGCCATCAGTGCCTCTAGCGGGGGGAAGGATACGCAGTATTTT.